This T cell receptor (beta chain) stems from a study of shared clonotypes between healthy human individuals. Trimming took 6 bases from V and 6 from J; bases not matched to a gene: 5. Looked up from germline, CDR1 is SGHVS and CDR2 is FQNEAQ. The CDR3 totals 14 residues. The authors ran unsorted PBMC replicate PCRs on approximately 300 ng DNA, about 30,000 T cell genomes. Produced via immunoSEQ multiplex PCR; TCRdb's table is partial and in-frame only. The data hold around 430,000 clones, with around 79% observed a single time. The specimen was PBMCs. This receptor was obtained from a woman aged 40 to 49 in good health. Some clones in this sample may be carry-over from other donors' samples. This chain joins TRBV7-8 and TRBJ1-4; TRBD1 agrees at 9 bases. DNA for the CDR3: TGTGCCAGCAGATACGGGACAGGGTATGAAAAACTGTTTTTT. It encodes CASRYGTGYEKLFF.